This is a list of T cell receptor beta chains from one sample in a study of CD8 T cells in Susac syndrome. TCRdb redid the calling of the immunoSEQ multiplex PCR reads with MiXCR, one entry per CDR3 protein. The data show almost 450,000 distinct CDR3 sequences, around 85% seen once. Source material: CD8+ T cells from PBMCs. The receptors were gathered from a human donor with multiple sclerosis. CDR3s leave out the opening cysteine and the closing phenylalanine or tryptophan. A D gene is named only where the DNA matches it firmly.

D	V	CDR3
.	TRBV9	ASSPWEAVGAF
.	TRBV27	ASTLGDPAGEQF
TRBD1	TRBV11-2	ASSLYGSGQTGNTIY
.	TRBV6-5	ASSYSILSRNTGELF
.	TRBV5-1	ASSLWGPQGGQPQH
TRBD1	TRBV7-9	ASSLVGQAQH
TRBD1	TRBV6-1	ASSEVTGGIDEQF
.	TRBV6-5	ASSYSSGEGWSSYEQY
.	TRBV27	ASSFVRYNEQF
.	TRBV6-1	ACSFGLIGYT
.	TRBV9	ASSEITNYGYT
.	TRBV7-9	ASSSWEYEQY
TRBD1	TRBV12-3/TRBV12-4	ASSRTGFGYEQY
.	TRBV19	ASSYQQGFGNEQF
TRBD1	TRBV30	AWSVLRGRGEAF
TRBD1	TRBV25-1	ASSERTGGYGYT
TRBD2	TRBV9	ASSARTSGPRNEQF
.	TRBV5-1	ASSLATDQETQY
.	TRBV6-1	ASSRSTGLVGSPLH
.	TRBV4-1	ASSQIGTGKNIQY
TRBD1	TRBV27	ASSLSGQQNQPQH
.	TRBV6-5	ASSSRRSSYEQY
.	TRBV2	ASSEEGTAGYT
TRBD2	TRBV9	ASSVSGGWVDEQF
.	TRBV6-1	ASSETSLETQY
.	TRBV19	ASSPEGAYEQY
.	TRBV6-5	ASRLPREGQPQH
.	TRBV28	ASNPSDSGNTIY
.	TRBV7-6	ASSFDSYNEQF
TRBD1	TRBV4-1	ASSQALQGAKGYT
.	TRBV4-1	ASSQVTRGASGNTIY
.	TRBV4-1	ASSQEGQGSRDTQY